This T cell receptor (beta chain) is drawn from a study of T cells in localized non-small cell lung cancer. The study, taken as a whole, reports: The study linked higher blood T cell density to longer overall survival. Detection in adjacent lung was observed for a median roughly 62 of the top 100 tumor clones. One tumor region alone was sequenced, and heterogeneity therefore remains possible.

Per germline, CDR1 GTSNPN and CDR2 SVGIG (reference sequence). This CDR3 comprises 13 residues. The germline V and J ends were trimmed by 3 bases and 2 bases, with 8 bases remaining between them. Using immunoSEQ multiplex PCR, the repertoire was profiled, and TCRdb retains in-frame clones only, with some absent. Of tens of thousands of clones detected, approximately 88% appear once; the ten largest clones hold under 8.5%. This clone was seen only once. Its specificity is unknown. The clonotype originates from a woman between 35 and 70 years old with stage I lung adenocarcinoma. Sequences were derived from peripheral blood, sampled before any cancer treatment. The chain uses TRBV30 and TRBJ1-5, with a possible D match to TRBD1 (5 bases). CDR3 sequence: CAWRGDGNQPQHF. The DNA of the CDR3 is TGTGCCTGGAGGGGGGATGGCAATCAGCCCCAGCATTTT.